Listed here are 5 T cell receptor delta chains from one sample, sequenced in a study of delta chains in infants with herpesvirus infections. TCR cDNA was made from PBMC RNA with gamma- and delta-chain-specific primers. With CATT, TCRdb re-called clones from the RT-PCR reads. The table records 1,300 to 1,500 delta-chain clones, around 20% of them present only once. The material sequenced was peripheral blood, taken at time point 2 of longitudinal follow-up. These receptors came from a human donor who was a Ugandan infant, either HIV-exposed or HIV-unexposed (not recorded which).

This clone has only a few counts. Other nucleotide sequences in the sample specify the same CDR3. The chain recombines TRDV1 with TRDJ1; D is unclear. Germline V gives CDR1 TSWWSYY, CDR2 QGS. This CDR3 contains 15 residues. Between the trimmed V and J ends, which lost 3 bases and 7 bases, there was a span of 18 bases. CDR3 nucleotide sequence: TGTGCTCTTGGGGAGCGGCCCCAGGGGCCGACTAAACTCATCTTT. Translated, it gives CALGERPQGPTKLIF.

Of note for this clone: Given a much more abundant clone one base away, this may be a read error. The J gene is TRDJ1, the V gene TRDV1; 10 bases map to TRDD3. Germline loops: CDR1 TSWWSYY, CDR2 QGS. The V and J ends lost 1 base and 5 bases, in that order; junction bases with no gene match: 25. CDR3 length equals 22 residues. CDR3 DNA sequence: TGTGCTCTTGGGGAACCCGAGAACTTCTTTGCACTGGGGGATTTCGAGGGAGATAAACTCATCTTT. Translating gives CALGEPENFFALGDFEGDKLIF.

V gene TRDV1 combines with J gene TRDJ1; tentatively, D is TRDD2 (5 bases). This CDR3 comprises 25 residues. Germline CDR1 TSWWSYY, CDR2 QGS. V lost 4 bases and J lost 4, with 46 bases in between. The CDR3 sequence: CALGVTITRCLRRRRGPGRGDKLIF. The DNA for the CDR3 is TGTGCTCTTGGGGTTACCATTACCCGTTGCCTTCGACGACGACGGGGCCCCGGGCGGGGCGATAAACTCATCTTT.

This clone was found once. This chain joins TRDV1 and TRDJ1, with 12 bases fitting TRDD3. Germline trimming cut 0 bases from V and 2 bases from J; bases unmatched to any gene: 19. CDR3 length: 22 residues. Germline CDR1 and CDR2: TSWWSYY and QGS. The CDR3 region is CALGELVVPPAGGYDGTDKLIF. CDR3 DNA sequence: TGTGCTCTTGGGGAACTCGTCGTCCCACCCGCTGGGGGATACGATGGGACCGATAAACTCATCTTT.

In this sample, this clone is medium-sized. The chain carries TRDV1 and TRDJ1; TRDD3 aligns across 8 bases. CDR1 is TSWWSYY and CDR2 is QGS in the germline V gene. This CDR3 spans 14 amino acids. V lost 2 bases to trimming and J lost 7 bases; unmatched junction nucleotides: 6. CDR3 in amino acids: CALGEAGWGTKLIF. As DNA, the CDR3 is TGTGCTCTTGGGGAAGCAGGCTGGGGGACTAAACTCATCTTT.